This is a list of T cell receptor beta chains from one sample in a study of blood T cell repertoires in COVID-19. Profiling relied on immunoSEQ multiplex PCR, and the TCRdb table lists in-frame clones only, not all of them. The sample yields 100,000 to 150,000 clones, approximately 85% seen once. The sample comprised peripheral blood. The source is a man aged 25 to 40 with COVID-19, enrolled during active disease. The CDR3 runs from the conserved cysteine through the conserved F or W.

>TRBV28|TRBJ1-1
CASSLRTAFNTEAFF
>TRBV2|TRBJ1-2
CASSFVEYTF
>TRBV6-2/TRBV6-3|TRBJ2-7
CASSYSRDSPYEQYF
>TRBV18|TRBJ2-6
CASSSTGTSGYSGANVLTF
>TRBV28|TRBJ2-7
CASRRGTTSYEQYF
>TRBV5-1|TRBJ1-3
CASSSQGTPSGNTIYF
>TRBV4-1|TRBJ2-7
CASSQARGGPFAKQYF
>TRBV6-2/TRBV6-3|TRBJ2-7
CASSQPPRDEQYF
>TRBV10-3|TRBJ1-4
CAISEMGRNELFF
>TRBV6-6|TRBJ1-4
CASSFGQGNEKLFF
>TRBV7-8|TRBJ1-1
CASSGQGFSMNTEAFF
>TRBV12-3/TRBV12-4|TRBJ2-1
CASSFIGGEQFF
>TRBV5-6|TRBJ1-2
CASSLTGAYYGYTF
>TRBV19|TRBJ2-7
CASSIAQATSYEQYF
>TRBV2|TRBJ2-7
CASTGTAVLEQYF
>TRBV6-5|TRBJ1-2
CASTGLQYGYTF
>TRBV11-3|TRBJ2-1
CASSLVAGADNEQFF
>TRBV5-1|TRBJ1-1
CASSLEAPGRGRKAFF
>TRBV24-1|TRBJ1-1
CATSGLINLGGAWTEAFF
>TRBV5-4|TRBJ1-2
CASSPGQGIWYGYTF
>TRBV30|TRBJ2-3
CAWAIGTGSGDTQYF
>TRBV11-3|TRBJ1-1
CASSYLTGDTEAFF
>TRBV30|TRBJ1-5
CASGQSFQPQHF
>TRBV2|TRBJ2-7
CASRGQRGDSYEQYF
>TRBV19|TRBJ2-3
CASSIVGAGSDTQYF
>TRBV7-7|TRBJ2-5
CASSSNLAGGRETQYF
>TRBV6-4|TRBJ2-3
CASSSQGGGTDTQYF